The 25 T cell receptor beta chains presented below share a single source sample, sequenced in a study of T cells in localized non-small cell lung cancer. Only in-frame clones appear in the TCRdb table, and some are missing; sequencing was by immunoSEQ multiplex PCR. The table includes about 2,000 clones, 20% to 25% detected once. The sample here was normal lung tissue next to the tumor, taken before any cancer treatment. These receptors came from a male donor older than 55 with stage I lung adenocarcinoma.

The V gene is TRBV5-1, the J gene TRBJ1-3; 10 positions agree with TRBD1. CDR3 length: 15 amino acids. Germline V gene sequence: CDR1 SGHRS, CDR2 YFSETQ. The V gene end was trimmed by 4 bases and the J gene end by 0 bases; junction bases not matched to a gene: 1. CDR3 in amino acids: CASSRDRGSGNTIYF. The DNA of the CDR3 is TGCGCCAGCAGCAGGGACAGGGGCTCTGGAAACACCATATATTTT. The entire variable domain, with the rest obtained from reference TRBV5-1 and TRBJ1-3, is as follows: KAGVTQTPRYLIKTRGQQVTLSCSPISGHRSVSWYQQTPGQGLQFLFEYFSETQRNKGNFPGRFSGRQFSNSRSEMNVSTLELGDSALYLCASSRDRGSGNTIYFGEGSWLTVV.

The chain has TRBV19 and TRBJ1-1; the D is unclear. The CDR3 is 15 residues long. With 3 bases removed from V and 4 bases from J, the gap between germline ends came to 15 bases. In germline, CDR1 is LNHDA, CDR2 SQIVND (reference sequence). The CDR3: CASSIHSLRPTEAFF. The DNA of the CDR3 is TGTGCCAGTAGTATTCATTCCCTGAGGCCCACTGAAGCTTTCTTT. Full variable domain (missing parts from reference TRBV19 and TRBJ1-1): DGGITQSPKYLFRKEGQNVTLSCEQNLNHDAMYWYRQDPGQGLRLIYYSQIVNDFQKGDIAEGYSVSREKKESFPLTVTSAQKNPTAFYLCASSIHSLRPTEAFFGQGTRLTVV.

This clone was picked up a small number of times. The genes are TRBV10-1 and TRBJ2-2; D remains ambiguous. This CDR3 is built from 14 residues. Between the trimmed V and J ends, which lost 3 bases and 5 bases, there was a span of 10 bases. The germline V gene has CDR1 WNHNN and CDR2 SYGVQD (reference sequence). Here the CDR3 reads CASSEGSATGELFF. In DNA, the CDR3 is TGCGCCAGCAGTGAAGGCAGCGCAACCGGGGAGCTGTTTTTT.

This clone was counted a few times. J is TRBJ2-2 and V is TRBV28, with D maybe TRBD1 (5 bases). Germline CDR1 and CDR2: MDHEN and SYDVKM. CDR3 length: 14 residues. V was trimmed by 6 bases and J by 1 base, leaving 9 bases between them. CDR3 sequence reads: CASRAGQNTGELFF. The DNA of the CDR3 is TGTGCCAGCAGGGCAGGACAGAACACCGGGGAGCTGTTTTTT.

This clone has only a few counts. The rearrangement links TRBV6-8 to TRBJ1-1; the match to TRBD1 covers 8 bases. Germline-derived CDR1 and CDR2 are MNHGY and SAAAGT. The CDR3 consists of 15 residues. The junction had 6 bases not matched to a gene; V was cut back by 6 bases and J by 0 bases. The CDR3 loop reads CASRLSGQVNTEAFF. Here the CDR3 DNA reads TGTGCCAGCAGGTTATCGGGACAGGTGAACACTGAAGCTTTCTTT.

This chain joins TRBV19 and TRBJ2-2, with 13 bases fitting TRBD2. The CDR3 covers 18 residues. The junction had 12 bases not matched to a gene; V was cut back by 5 bases and J by 6 bases. Germline CDR1 is LNHDA and CDR2 is SQIVND (reference sequence). The CDR3 reads CASSPGLAGALRAGELFF. CDR3 sequence (DNA): TGTGCCAGTAGTCCCGGACTAGCGGGGGCCCTCCGGGCCGGGGAGCTGTTTTTT.

The CDR3 region has the DNA TGTGCCAGCAGTCAAGGCACTGAAGCTTTCTTT. Translating it yields CASSQGTEAFF. The chain uses TRBV6-7 and TRBJ1-1; D not resolved. TRBV6-7 is noted as an ORF with a role that remains uncertain. Trimming left V 5 bases short and J 4 bases short, with 5 bases between. The length of the CDR3 is 11 residues.

This clone was recorded a few times. The chain links TRBV9 to TRBJ1-5; D unclear. The V and J ends lost 5 bases and 4 bases respectively, with 7 bases between them. Looked up from germline, CDR1 is SGDLS and CDR2 is YYNGEE. The CDR3 has 12 amino acids. The DNA of the CDR3 is TGTGCCAGCAGTGAACCTAATCAGCCCCAGCATTTT. Its translation: CASSEPNQPQHF.

The sample holds a few counts of this clone. The chain is built from TRBV11-3 and TRBJ2-2; 11 bases align to TRBD1. This CDR3 comprises 15 residues. The junction had 3 bases not matched to a gene; V was cut back by 4 bases and J by 5 bases. The germline CDR1 and CDR2 sequences are SGHNT and YENEEA. The CDR3 here is CASSSGTGGTGELFF. The CDR3 DNA reads TGTGCCAGCAGCTCCGGGACAGGGGGTACCGGGGAGCTGTTTTTT.

This clone has just a few counts. The chain combines TRBV11-3 with TRBJ2-3; 15 bases match TRBD2. With V trimmed by 4 bases and J by 7 bases, 3 bases remained unmatched. This CDR3 spans 15 amino acids. CDR1 is SGHNT, CDR2 YENEEA, per germline. The CDR3 DNA reads as TGTGCCAGCAGCTACGGACTAGCGGGGGGGAATACGCAGTATTTT. This encodes CASSYGLAGGNTQYF.

The rearrangement joins TRBV28 to TRBJ1-3; D not certain. The CDR3 has 14 residues. Germline CDR1 and CDR2: MDHEN and SYDVKM. V lost 2 bases and J 4 bases, leaving 9 bases between the germline ends. CDR3 region: CASSLIGSGNTIYF. CDR3 coding DNA: TGTGCCAGCAGTTTAATCGGTTCCGGAAACACCATATATTTT.

Only a few counts were recorded for this clone. The chain joins TRBV30 to TRBJ2-7; the D is unclear. CDR3 length equals 12 residues. The V gene's germline CDR1 is GTSNPN and CDR2 SVGIG (reference sequence). V lost 0 bases and J 6 bases, leaving 9 bases between the germline ends. DNA for the CDR3: TGTGCCTGGAGTGTTCGGCGGCTCGAGCAGTACTTC. It codes for CAWSVRRLEQYF.

The chain is built from TRBV12-5 and TRBJ2-1; 7 bases align to TRBD2. Germline V CDR1 and CDR2: LGHNT, FRNRAP. This CDR3 comprises 17 residues. The CDR3 loop is CASLPVAGGIRYNEQFF. The CDR3 bases are TGTGCCAGCCTCCCGGTAGCGGGTGGGATCAGGTACAATGAGCAGTTCTTC.

The genes are TRBV6-8 and TRBJ1-3; D is uncertain. The CDR3 contains 14 residues. The germline gives CDR1 MNHGY, CDR2 SAAAGT. V was clipped by 0 bases and J by 4 bases, with 7 bases between them. Here the CDR3 DNA reads TGTGCCAGCAGTTACTCGTCCGGGGGAAACACCATATATTTT. Its translation is CASSYSSGGNTIYF.

The chain is built from TRBV19 and TRBJ2-5, with 9 bases fitting TRBD2. The germline V gene has CDR1 LNHDA and CDR2 SQIVND (reference sequence). V trimming: 3 bases; J trimming: 1 base; junction bases outside the gene matches: 6. The length of the CDR3 is 16 residues. The CDR3 bases are TGTGCCAGTAGTATCAGGAGCGGGGGGACCCAAGAGACCCAGTACTTC. This gives the protein CASSIRSGGTQETQYF.

The chain is built from TRBV6-8 and TRBJ2-1; TRBD2 matches 8 bases. Trimming cost V 1 base and J 9 bases; bases outside gene matches: 11. The germline gives CDR1 MNHGY, CDR2 SAAAGT. This CDR3 has 16 residues. CDR3 amino acids: CASSYYSGEVRGEQFF. Written as DNA, the CDR3 is TGTGCCAGCAGTTACTATAGCGGGGAGGTACGGGGTGAGCAGTTCTTC.

The rearrangement links TRBV19 to TRBJ1-5; D is ambiguous. Germline V gene data show CDR1 as LNHDA and CDR2 as SQIVND (reference sequence). Trimming left V 5 bases short and J 0 bases short, with 14 bases between. There are 16 residues in the CDR3. CDR3: CASSPTSSYSNQPQHF. The CDR3 nucleotides read TGTGCCAGTAGTCCCACCAGCAGTTATAGCAATCAGCCCCAGCATTTT.

By proportion, this clone is medium-sized (0.01 to 0.1%). V usage is TRBV11-3 and J usage is TRBJ1-4; D is undetermined. CDR3 length: 16 residues. Trimming took 6 bases from V and 4 from J, leaving 18 bases between them. The germline V gene has CDR1 SGHNT and CDR2 YENEEA. This CDR3 reads CASSSNPPSVNEKLFF. The CDR3 nucleotides read TGTGCCAGCAGTTCAAACCCCCCCAGCGTTAATGAAAAACTGTTTTTT.

The gene calls are TRBV6-8 and TRBJ2-3; 8 positions agree with TRBD2. The CDR3 runs to 17 residues. Germline V gives CDR1 MNHGY, CDR2 SAAAGT. V gave up 0 bases and J gave up 8 bases; unmatched junction bases: 13. The CDR3 nucleotides are TGTGCCAGCAGTTACTCACGAAGCGGGGGCAACTTAGGTACGCAGTATTTT. Translated, it gives CASSYSRSGGNLGTQYF.

This clone turned up a few times. The chain employs TRBV6-8 and TRBJ2-5; perhaps TRBD2 as D (6 bases). V gave up 0 bases and J gave up 7 bases, with 9 bases separating them. CDR3 length: 13 residues. The germline CDR1 and CDR2 sequences are MNHGY and SAAAGT. CDR3 protein: CASSYSSSGTQYF. The CDR3 DNA follows: TGTGCCAGCAGTTACTCGAGTAGCGGGACCCAGTACTTC.

This clone was counted once. Here the CDR3 reads CASSESRGGYTF. CDR3 DNA sequence: TGTGCCAGCAGTGAATCTAGAGGTGGCTACACCTTC. The genes are TRBV25-1 and TRBJ1-2; no definite D call. Germline CDR1 and CDR2: MGHDK and SYGVNS. The CDR3 is 12 amino acids. V dropped 1 base and J dropped 7 bases, with 7 bases sitting between them.

This clone has a handful of counts. This sequence joins TRBV19 and TRBJ1-3, with D unresolved. The germline gives CDR1 LNHDA, CDR2 SQIVND (reference sequence). V was pared by 7 bases and J by 0 bases, with 10 bases between. The CDR3 sequence is 14 residues long. The CDR3 bases are TGTGCCAGTATTCCCCAGTCCTCTGGAAACACCATATATTTT. This codes for CASIPQSSGNTIYF. Filled out from reference TRBV19 and TRBJ1-3, the complete variable domain reads DGGITQSPKYLFRKEGQNVTLSCEQNLNHDAMYWYRQDPGQGLRLIYYSQIVNDFQKGDIAEGYSVSREKKESFPLTVTSAQKNPTAFYLCASIPQSSGNTIYFGEGSWLTVV.

V gene TRBV19 combines with J gene TRBJ2-7, with 9 nucleotides matching TRBD1. Per germline, CDR1 LNHDA and CDR2 SQIVND (reference sequence). CDR3 size: 14 residues. The J segment lost 8 bases and the V segment lost 3 bases, leaving 8 bases of the junction unmatched. Here the CDR3 DNA reads TGTGCCAGTAGTATCGGAGGGACAGGGCAGAAGCAGTACTTC. It specifies CASSIGGTGQKQYF.

The chain carries TRBV30 and TRBJ2-5, with D possibly being TRBD1 or TRBD2 (5 bases each). The V end was cut by 3 bases, the J end by 3 bases, with 8 bases between. CDR1 is GTSNPN, CDR2 SVGIG, per germline (reference sequence). The CDR3 has 12 residues. The CDR3 loop reads CAWSGAKETQYF. CDR3 bases: TGTGCCTGGAGCGGGGCTAAAGAGACCCAGTACTTC.

This clone was seen more than once but under ten times. The rearrangement links TRBV2 to TRBJ1-1, with D maybe TRBD1 (6 bases). V lost 8 bases, J lost 5 bases, and 15 bases lay in between. This CDR3 has 13 amino acids. Germline CDR1 reads SNHLY; CDR2 reads FYNNEI. The CDR3 region is CASGQTGGTEAFF. For the CDR3, the DNA is TGTGCCAGCGGCCAGACAGGAGGTACTGAAGCTTTCTTT. The full variable domain, rest sourced from reference TRBV2 and TRBJ1-1, is EPEVTQTPSHQVTQMGQEVILRCVPISNHLYFYWYRQILGQKVEFLVSFYNNEISEKSEIFDDQFSVERPDGSNFTLKIRSTKLEDSAMYFCASGQTGGTEAFFGQGTRLTVV.